This T cell receptor (beta chain) was sequenced during a study of T cell responses to AZD1222 COVID-19 vaccine. A word on this clone: Its specificity is unknown.

This CDR3 is 18 amino acids long. Trimming shortened V by 6 bases and J by 4 bases, and 25 bases separated the two germline ends. The V gene's germline CDR1 is MNHEY and CDR2 SVGEGT. Using immunoSEQ multiplex PCR, the repertoire was profiled, and TCRdb retains in-frame clones only, with some absent. The data show 140,000 or so clones, just over 90% seen once. Findings and limits, study-wide: Vaccine-associated CD4 TCRs ranged over spike, dominating at 160-218 and 743-854. Females outnumbered males among donors, who were mostly white British; clonal diversity was possibly underestimated. Within unmutated variant regions lay the reported targets of nearly half of spike-specific TCRs.

Sequences were derived from peripheral blood, sampled 28 days after the second AZD1222 dose. The V gene is TRBV6-2 or TRBV6-3, the J gene TRBJ1-3, with D unresolved. The TCR originated in an adult who received the AZD1222 COVID-19 vaccine. CDR3: CASSPPARRSGSGNTIYF. The CDR3 DNA reads as TGTGCCAGCAGCCCCCCGGCGCGGCGTTCGGGTTCAGGAAACACCATATATTTT.